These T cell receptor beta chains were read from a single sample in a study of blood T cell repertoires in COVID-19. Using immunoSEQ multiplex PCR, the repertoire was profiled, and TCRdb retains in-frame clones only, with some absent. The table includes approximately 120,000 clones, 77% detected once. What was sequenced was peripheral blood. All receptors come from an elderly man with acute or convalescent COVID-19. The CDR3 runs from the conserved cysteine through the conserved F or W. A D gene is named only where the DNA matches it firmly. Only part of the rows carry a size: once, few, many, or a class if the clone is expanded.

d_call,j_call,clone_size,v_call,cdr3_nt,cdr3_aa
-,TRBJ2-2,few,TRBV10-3,TGTGCCATCAGTGATAATGGGCCAGTCACCGGGGAGCTGTTTTTT,CAISDNGPVTGELFF
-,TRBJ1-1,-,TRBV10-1,TGCGCCAGCAGTGAGCGCGGCAGAAAAAACACTGAAGCTTTCTTT,CASSERGRKNTEAFF
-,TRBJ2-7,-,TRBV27,TGTGCCAGCAGTTTATGGGGGGTGCGTGCCTACGAGCAGTACTTC,CASSLWGVRAYEQYF
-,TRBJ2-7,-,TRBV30,TGTGCCTGGAGTGTACGAGGCAGCTCCTACGAGCAGTACTTC,CAWSVRGSSYEQYF
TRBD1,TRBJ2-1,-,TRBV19,TGTGCCAGTACCCTGAGGGACAGGGGATGGAGTGAGCAGTTCTTC,CASTLRDRGWSEQFF
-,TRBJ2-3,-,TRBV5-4,TGTGCCAGCAGCTTGGCGGGGAGCACAGATACGCAGTATTTT,CASSLAGSTDTQYF
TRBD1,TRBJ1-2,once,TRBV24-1,TGTGCCACCAGTGCCGATGACAGGGGAGGATATGGCTACACCTTC,CATSADDRGGYGYTF
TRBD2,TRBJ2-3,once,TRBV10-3,TGTGCCATCAGTGCGGCGGGGGACACAGATACGCAGTATTTT,CAISAAGDTDTQYF
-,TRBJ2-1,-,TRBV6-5,TGTGCCAGCAGTTACTCCCTAATCCTCAATGAGCAGTTCTTC,CASSYSLILNEQFF
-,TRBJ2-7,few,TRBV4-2,TGTGCCAGCAGCCAAGATCCTGGCGGGGCGGCGGGCACCGAGCAGTACTTC,CASSQDPGGAAGTEQYF
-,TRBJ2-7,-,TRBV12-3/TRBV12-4,TGTGCCAGCAGTTTAAGCGCTCTGGGCGAGCAGTACTTC,CASSLSALGEQYF
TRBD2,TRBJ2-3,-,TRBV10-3,TGTGCCATCGGCGGGGGGCTAACAGATACGCAGTATTTT,CAIGGGLTDTQYF
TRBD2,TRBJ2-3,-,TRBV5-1,TGCGCCAGCAGCCCCTTAGCGGGGGGGCCTCCAGATACGCAGTATTTT,CASSPLAGGPPDTQYF
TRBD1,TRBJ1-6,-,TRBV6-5,TGTGCCAGCAGTAAACAGGGGGCGCAGAATTCACCCCTCCACTTT,CASSKQGAQNSPLHF
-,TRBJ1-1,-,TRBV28,TGTGCCAGCAGTTTACCTACTGAAGCTTTCTTT,CASSLPTEAFF
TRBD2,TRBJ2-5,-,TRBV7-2,TGTGCCAGCAGCTCCGGGGGGGCCGGGGAGACCCAGTACTTC,CASSSGGAGETQYF
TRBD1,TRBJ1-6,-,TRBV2,TGTGCCAGCAGTGGGACAGGGGAACGTTCACCCCTCCACTTT,CASSGTGERSPLHF
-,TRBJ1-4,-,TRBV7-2,TGTGCCAGCAGCTTAGGCCCCCTCGGCAGGTCAGAAAAACTGTTTTTT,CASSLGPLGRSEKLFF
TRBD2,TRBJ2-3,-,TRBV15,TGTGCCACCAGCAGAGAAGATAGGCGGGGGGCCACAGATACGCAGTATTTT,CATSREDRRGATDTQYF
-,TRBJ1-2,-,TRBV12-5,TGTGCTAGTGGATCGATTTGGCAGGGGAATACTAACTATGGCTACACCTTC,CASGSIWQGNTNYGYTF
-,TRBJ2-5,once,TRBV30,TGTGCCTGGAGTCCCGAAGGAGCGGACCAAGAGACCCAGTACTTC,CAWSPEGADQETQYF
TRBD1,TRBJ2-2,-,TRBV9,TGTGCCAGCAGCGTAGCTCCGGGACAGGGAGAGACCGGGGAGCTGTTTTTT,CASSVAPGQGETGELFF
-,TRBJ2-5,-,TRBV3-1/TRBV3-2,TGTGCCAGCAGCCAAGATCTAGGCGGGACCCCCCCCCAGGCCCAGTACTTC,CASSQDLGGTPPQAQYF
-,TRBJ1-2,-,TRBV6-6,TGTGCCAGCAGTTCCACAGGTTTAAACTATGGCTACACCTTC,CASSSTGLNYGYTF
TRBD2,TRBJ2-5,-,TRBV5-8,TGTGCCAGCAGCTTGGGCCTAGCGGGGGGGCGTGAGACCCAGTACTTC,CASSLGLAGGRETQYF
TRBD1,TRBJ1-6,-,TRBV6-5,TGTGCCAGCAGTTACGTTTCCGGGACAGCTAATTCACCCCTCCACTTT,CASSYVSGTANSPLHF
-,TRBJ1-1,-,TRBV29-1,TGCAGCGTGACAGGTAACACTGAAGCTTTCTTT,CSVTGNTEAFF
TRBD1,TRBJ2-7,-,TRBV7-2,TGTGCCAGCAGCTTAGCAGGACAGGACCCCTACGAGCAGTACTTC,CASSLAGQDPYEQYF
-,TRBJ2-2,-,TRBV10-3,TGTGCCACTAGGACAGTAAACACCGGGGAGCTGTTTTTT,CATRTVNTGELFF
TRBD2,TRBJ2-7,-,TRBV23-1,TGCGCCAGCAGCCCCGTATGGGAGCGGGGGCCTTCCTACGAGCAGTACTTC,CASSPVWERGPSYEQYF
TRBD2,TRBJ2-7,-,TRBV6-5,TGTGCCAGCAAGCGGGACGGTACCTACGAGCAGTACTTC,CASKRDGTYEQYF
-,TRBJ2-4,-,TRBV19,TGTGCCAGGCGGACTGCACCCTTTTTAGCCAAAAACATTCAGTACTTC,CARRTAPFLAKNIQYF
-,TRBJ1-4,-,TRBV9,TGTGCCAGCAGCGTGGGAGGGGGGCCCCGGCCGGAAAAACTGTTTTTT,CASSVGGGPRPEKLFF
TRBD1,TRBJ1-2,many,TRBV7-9,TGTGCCAGCAGTCCCAACTCCGGGACAGGGGACCTCGTTAACTATGGCTACACCTTC,CASSPNSGTGDLVNYGYTF
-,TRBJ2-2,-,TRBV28,TGTGCCAGCAGTTCACCCCCAATCCGCGCCGGGGAGCTGTTTTTT,CASSSPPIRAGELFF
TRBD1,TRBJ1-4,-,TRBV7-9,TGTGCCAGCAGCCAGGGACAGGGGGCGGTTCGTGAAAAACTGTTTTTT,CASSQGQGAVREKLFF
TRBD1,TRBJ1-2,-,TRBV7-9,TGTGCCAGCAGCTTAGCAGGGGGCGGTGGCTACACCTTC,CASSLAGGGGYTF
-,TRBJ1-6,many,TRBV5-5,TGTGCCAGCAGCTTTGTGGCAGGGGAACATTCACCCCTCCACTTT,CASSFVAGEHSPLHF
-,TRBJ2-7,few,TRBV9,TGTGCCAGCAGCGTTCGGTACGAGCAGTACTTC,CASSVRYEQYF
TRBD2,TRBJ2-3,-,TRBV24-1,TGTGCCACCAGTGATAAGGGACTACCCATTCCTCAGTATTTT,CATSDKGLPIPQYF
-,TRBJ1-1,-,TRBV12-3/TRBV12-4,TGTGCCAGCAGCCCTCCAACAACCCCTGAAGCTTTCTTT,CASSPPTTPEAFF
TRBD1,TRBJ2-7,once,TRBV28,TGTGCCAGCAGTTTTATTCAGGGGGCACCAAGGGAGCAGTACTTC,CASSFIQGAPREQYF
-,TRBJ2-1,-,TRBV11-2,TGTGCCAGCAGCTTAAGCACGTCCTACAATGAGCAGTTCTTC,CASSLSTSYNEQFF
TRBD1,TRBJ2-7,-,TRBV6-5,TGTGCCAGCAGCATAGGACAGGGCTACGAGCAGTACTTC,CASSIGQGYEQYF
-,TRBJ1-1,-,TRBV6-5,TGTGCCAGCAGTTACGAGACTGAAGCTTTCTTT,CASSYETEAFF
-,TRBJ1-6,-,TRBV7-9,TGTGCCAGCAGCCAAGGAACAGGCTTATTTGATTCACCCCTCCACTTT,CASSQGTGLFDSPLHF
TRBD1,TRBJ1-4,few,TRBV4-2,TGTGCCAGCAGCCAAGTGATGTCACAGGGGAACGAAAAACTGTTTTTT,CASSQVMSQGNEKLFF
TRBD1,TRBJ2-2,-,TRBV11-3,TGTGCCAGCAGCTTGGGACAGGGGGCCGGGGAGCTGTTTTTT,CASSLGQGAGELFF
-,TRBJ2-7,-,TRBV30,TGTGCCTGGAGGCAGACTATTTACTCCTACGAGCAGTACTTC,CAWRQTIYSYEQYF
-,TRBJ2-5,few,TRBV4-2,TGTGCCAGCAGCACAGATGGGGAGAGAAAACAAGAGACCCAGTACTTC,CASSTDGERKQETQYF
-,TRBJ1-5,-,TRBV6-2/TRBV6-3,TGTGCCAGCAGTTACCAGGACTATAGCAATCAGCCCCAGCATTTT,CASSYQDYSNQPQHF
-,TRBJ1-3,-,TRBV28,TGTGCCAGCACCCCCGGAGGCTCTGGAAACACCATATATTTT,CASTPGGSGNTIYF
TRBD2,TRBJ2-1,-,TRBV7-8,TGTGCCAGCAGCAAGCGGACTAGCGGGGGGGCTGGGGTGCAGTTCTTC,CASSKRTSGGAGVQFF
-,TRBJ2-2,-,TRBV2,TGTGCCAGCAGTACCAGGTCAAGGGGGACCACCGGGGAGCTGTTTTTT,CASSTRSRGTTGELFF
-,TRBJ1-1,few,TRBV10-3,TGTGCCATCAGTGAGAGGACACCGAACACTGAAGCTTTCTTT,CAISERTPNTEAFF
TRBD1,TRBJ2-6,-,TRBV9,TGTGCCAGCAGGGGGACCGGGACAGGGACTGGGGCCAACGTCCTGACTTTC,CASRGTGTGTGANVLTF
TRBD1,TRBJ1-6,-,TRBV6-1,TGTGCCAGCAGTGAAGTACAGGGGGCAGGTTCACCCCTCCACTTT,CASSEVQGAGSPLHF
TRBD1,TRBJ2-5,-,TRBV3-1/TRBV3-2,TGTGCCAGCAGCCGATCGCGGACAGGGCGGGGAGAGACCCAGTACTTC,CASSRSRTGRGETQYF
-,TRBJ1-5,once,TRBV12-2,TGTGCAAGGGGCCCGACGAGCAGCAATCAGCCCCAGCATTTT,CARGPTSSNQPQHF
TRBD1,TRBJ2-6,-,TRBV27,TGTGCCAGCAAAGTACAGGGGGCGAGGGGGGCCAACGTCCTGACTTTC,CASKVQGARGANVLTF